A selection of T cell receptor beta chains follows, all from one sample in a study of human T cells and chemical hapten exposure. TCRdb called the RACE reads again in MiXCR, with one record for every CDR3 protein. The sample consists of about 90,000 distinct CDR3 sequences, about 11% of them appearing once. Sequences were derived from whole blood, sampled in connection with sensitization to the hapten diphenylcyclopropenone (DPC). The receptors stem from a woman aged 30 to 39 with alopecia areata. Some clones in this sample may be carry-over from other donors' samples. The CDR3 runs from the conserved cysteine through the conserved F or W. The D gene is left open where the match is weak. Part of the rows lack a size; the others show once, few, many or a class for expanded clones.

j_call,d_call,cdr3_length,clone_size,v_call,cdr3_aa,cdr3_nt
TRBJ1-1,.,17,few,TRBV6-1,CASSEYLQGGMNTEAFF,TGTGCCAGCAGTGAGTATCTCCAGGGTGGCATGAACACTGAAGCTTTCTTT
TRBJ1-6,.,14,.,TRBV6-5,CASRMEGRDSPLHF,TGTGCCAGCAGGATGGAGGGCCGGGATTCACCCCTCCACTTT
TRBJ1-2,.,17,many,TRBV6-5,CASSYEGPGSKGYGYTF,TGTGCCAGCAGTTACGAGGGGCCGGGAAGTAAGGGCTATGGCTACACCTTC
TRBJ1-2,TRBD1,15,.,TRBV24-1,CATSDSARGDYGYTF,TGTGCCACCAGTGATTCGGCCAGGGGGGACTATGGCTACACCTTC
TRBJ2-6,.,16,few,TRBV5-1,CASSLARGSGANVLTF,TGCGCCAGCAGCCTAGCTAGAGGCTCTGGGGCCAACGTCCTGACTTTC
TRBJ2-3,TRBD2,19,many,TRBV6-4,CASSQTGTSGGLPTDTQYF,TGTGCCAGCAGCCAGACCGGGACTAGCGGGGGACTCCCCACAGATACGCAGTATTTT
TRBJ2-1,.,8,many,TRBV5-6,CRYNEQFF,TGTAGGTACAATGAGCAGTTCTTC
TRBJ1-2,TRBD1,19,.,TRBV9,CASSARPGQGGSANYGYTF,TGTGCCAGCAGCGCCAGACCGGGACAGGGCGGCTCAGCTAACTATGGCTACACCTTC
TRBJ1-2,.,14,.,TRBV6-2/TRBV6-3,CASSYTTESYGYTF,TGTGCCAGCAGTTACACGACAGAATCGTATGGCTACACCTTC
TRBJ2-1,.,13,many,TRBV20-1,CSARGGYDNEQFF,TGCAGTGCTAGAGGGGGCTACGACAATGAGCAGTTCTTC
TRBJ2-7,TRBD1,16,many,TRBV7-9,CASTEGAGVRYSEQYF,TGTGCCAGCACCGAGGGGGCAGGAGTTCGCTATTCCGAGCAGTACTTC
TRBJ1-2,.,14,many,TRBV12-3/TRBV12-4,CASSPPAPNYGYTF,TGTGCCAGCAGTCCCCCAGCCCCCAACTATGGCTACACCTTC
TRBJ1-1,.,17,many,TRBV7-2,CASSPRQAKTMNTEAFF,TGTGCCAGCAGCCCCAGACAGGCCAAGACTATGAACACTGAAGCTTTCTTT
TRBJ1-1,TRBD1,15,few,TRBV27,CASSSAGGLSAEAFF,TGTGCCAGCAGTTCGGCAGGGGGCTTAAGCGCTGAAGCTTTCTTT
TRBJ2-7,TRBD2,14,.,TRBV28,CASAPTSGSGEQYF,TGTGCCAGTGCACCGACTAGCGGGAGTGGCGAGCAGTACTTC
TRBJ2-4,TRBD2,17,many,TRBV3-1,CASSQRASTSGKNIQYF,TGTGCCAGCAGCCAACGGGCATCGACTAGCGGCAAAAACATTCAGTACTTC
TRBJ2-1,TRBD2,16,.,TRBV20-1,CSAQSSSGGVLLEQFF,TGCAGTGCGCAGTCCTCTAGCGGGGGGGTATTGTTGGAGCAGTTCTTC
TRBJ2-1,.,14,many,TRBV12-3/TRBV12-4,CASISDISYNEQFF,TGTGCCAGCATTTCGGACATCTCCTACAATGAGCAGTTCTTC
TRBJ1-1,TRBD1,13,many,TRBV7-6,CASSPRQGGEAFF,TGTGCCAGCAGCCCACGACAGGGAGGCGAAGCTTTCTTT
TRBJ2-7,.,13,many,TRBV28,CASSPGVTYEQYF,TGTGCCAGCAGTCCCGGGGTCACCTACGAGCAGTACTTC
TRBJ2-1,.,15,many,TRBV5-1,CASSYWGGPGDEQFF,TGCGCCAGCAGCTACTGGGGAGGCCCAGGGGATGAGCAGTTCTTC
TRBJ2-3,.,13,few,TRBV10-3,CAIRPGSIDTQYF,TGTGCCATCCGGCCAGGGAGTATAGATACGCAGTATTTT
TRBJ2-4,.,17,few,TRBV12-3/TRBV12-4,CASSLAPGMLAKNIQYF,TGTGCCAGCAGTTTAGCGCCGGGGATGCTAGCCAAAAACATTCAGTACTTC
TRBJ1-5,TRBD1,16,many,TRBV6-2/TRBV6-3,CASSQFGTGERQPQHF,TGTGCCAGCAGCCAATTCGGGACAGGGGAACGTCAGCCCCAGCATTTT
TRBJ2-3,.,15,few,TRBV18,CASSPQAGGTDTQYF,TGTGCCAGCTCACCGCAAGCAGGGGGCACAGATACGCAGTATTTT
TRBJ1-2,TRBD1,15,.,TRBV28,CASRGGQGFAYGYTF,TGTGCCAGCAGAGGTGGACAGGGCTTCGCCTATGGCTACACCTTC
TRBJ2-4,.,13,many,TRBV24-1,CATSAGPPDIQYF,TGTGCCACCAGTGCCGGTCCACCGGACATTCAGTACTTC
TRBJ1-2,TRBD1,18,many,TRBV24-1,CATSDSGTGAIANYGYTF,TGTGCCACCAGTGATTCGGGGACAGGGGCCATAGCTAACTATGGCTACACCTTC
TRBJ1-2,.,15,many,TRBV7-8,CASSKRDGSNYGYTF,TGTGCCAGCAGCAAACGGGACGGATCTAACTATGGCTACACCTTC
TRBJ2-5,.,15,few,TRBV3-1,CASSQFDSLQETQYF,TGTGCCAGCAGCCAGTTCGACAGCCTACAAGAGACCCAGTACTTC
TRBJ2-1,.,11,few,TRBV2,CASNSPAEQFF,TGTGCCAGCAACTCGCCGGCGGAGCAGTTCTTC
TRBJ1-2,TRBD1,12,many,TRBV12-3/TRBV12-4,CASRPGGGGYTF,TGTGCCAGCCGGCCAGGGGGAGGTGGCTACACCTTC
TRBJ2-1,TRBD1,14,few,TRBV29-1,CSVVGTGSYNEQFF,TGCAGCGTTGTCGGGACAGGGAGCTACAATGAGCAGTTCTTC
TRBJ2-4,.,14,many,TRBV20-1,CSADEPLAKNIQYF,TGCAGTGCTGATGAGCCTCTAGCCAAAAACATTCAGTACTTC
TRBJ1-1,.,14,many,TRBV7-6,CASSSLALTPEAFF,TGTGCCAGCAGTTCTCTAGCTCTAACGCCGGAAGCTTTCTTT
TRBJ2-1,TRBD2,14,few,TRBV5-6,CASSNSGGWDEQFF,TGTGCCAGCAGCAATAGCGGGGGCTGGGATGAGCAGTTCTTC
TRBJ2-5,.,13,.,TRBV15,CATMFSGQETQYF,TGTGCCACCATGTTTTCAGGACAAGAGACCCAGTACTTC
TRBJ2-6,.,16,many,TRBV5-1,CASSLVGTSGANVLTF,TGCGCCAGCAGCTTGGTAGGGACCTCTGGGGCCAACGTCCTGACTTTC
TRBJ2-6,.,16,few,TRBV3-1,CASSQDAQGGANVLTF,TGTGCCAGCAGCCAAGATGCTCAGGGAGGGGCCAACGTCCTGACTTTC
TRBJ2-2,.,16,many,TRBV11-2,CASSLVGLGLTGELFF,TGTGCCAGCAGCTTAGTGGGACTGGGATTGACCGGGGAGCTGTTTTTT
TRBJ1-2,.,15,many,TRBV12-3/TRBV12-4,CASSSDADRPYGYTF,TGTGCCAGCAGTTCCGACGCCGACAGGCCCTATGGCTACACCTTC
TRBJ2-3,.,13,few,TRBV19,CASSIGTGGTQYF,TGTGCCAGTAGTATAGGGACAGGAGGGACGCAGTATTTT
TRBJ1-2,.,14,.,TRBV6-6,CASREAGYAYGYTF,TGTGCCAGCAGGGAGGCGGGGTACGCCTATGGCTACACCTTC
TRBJ2-4,TRBD1,16,many,TRBV4-1,CASSQVGQGSKNIQYF,TGCGCCAGCAGCCAAGTCGGACAGGGGTCCAAAAACATTCAGTACTTC
TRBJ2-2,.,14,many,TRBV6-2/TRBV6-3,CASSYDSGPGELFF,TGTGCCAGCAGTTACGACAGCGGGCCCGGGGAGCTGTTTTTT
TRBJ2-2,.,16,.,TRBV5-1,CASSSRTERYTGELFF,TGCGCCAGCAGCTCCAGGACCGAACGGTACACCGGGGAGCTGTTTTTT
TRBJ1-5,.,15,.,TRBV12-3/TRBV12-4,CASSFEALSNQPQHF,TGTGCCAGCAGTTTTGAGGCCCTTAGCAATCAGCCCCAGCATTTT
TRBJ1-6,.,16,many,TRBV4-3,CASSQEVGQNNSPLHF,TGCGCCAGCAGCCAGGAGGTTGGACAGAATAATTCACCCCTCCACTTT
TRBJ2-7,.,13,few,TRBV6-2/TRBV6-3,CASKNRATYEQYF,TGTGCCAGCAAGAACAGGGCTACCTACGAGCAGTACTTC
TRBJ2-4,TRBD1,11,few,TRBV29-1,CSAEQGNIQYF,TGCAGCGCTGAACAGGGGAACATTCAGTACTTC
TRBJ1-2,TRBD1,14,few,TRBV30,CAWSGRGLNYGYTF,TGTGCCTGGAGTGGCAGGGGGCTAAACTATGGCTACACCTTC
TRBJ2-2,TRBD2,15,.,TRBV7-2,CASSRLGREAGELFF,TGTGCCAGCAGCCGACTTGGGCGGGAGGCCGGGGAGCTGTTTTTT